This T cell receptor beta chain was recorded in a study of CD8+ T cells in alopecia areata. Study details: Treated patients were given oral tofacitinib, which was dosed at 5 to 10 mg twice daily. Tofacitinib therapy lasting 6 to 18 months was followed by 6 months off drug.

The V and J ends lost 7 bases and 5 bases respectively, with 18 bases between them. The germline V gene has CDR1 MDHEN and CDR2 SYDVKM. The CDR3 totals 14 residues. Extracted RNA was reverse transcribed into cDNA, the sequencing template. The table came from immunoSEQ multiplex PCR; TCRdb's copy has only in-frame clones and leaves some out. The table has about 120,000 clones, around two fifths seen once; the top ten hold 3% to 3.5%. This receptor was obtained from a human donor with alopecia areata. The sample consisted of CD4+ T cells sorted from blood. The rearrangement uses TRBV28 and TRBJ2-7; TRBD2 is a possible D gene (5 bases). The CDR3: CASTPVRRVHEQYF. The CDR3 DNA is TGTGCCAGCACCCCCGTGCGGCGGGTGCACGAGCAGTACTTC.